The 24 T cell receptor beta chains below were found in one sample sequenced in a study of graft-versus-host responses after intestinal transplantation. TCRdb's table, derived via immunoSEQ multiplex PCR, lists solely in-frame clones and lacks some. The sample yields 90,000 to 130,000 clones, 93% seen once. These receptors lack a known antigen. Sequencing used unstimulated CD8+ T cells sorted from spleen or lymph node cells, obtained before intestinal transplant. The receptors derive from a human donor who received an intestinal transplant.

This clone was observed a few times. The J gene is TRBJ1-3, the V gene TRBV11-2, with a possible D match to TRBD1 (6 bases). The V gene's germline CDR1 is SGHAT and CDR2 FQNNGV. This CDR3 has 14 residues. V gave up 5 bases and J gave up 7 bases, with 15 bases separating them. CDR3 loop: CASSAESTGNTIYF. CDR3 in DNA: TGTGCCAGCAGCGCAGAATCTACAGGGAACACCATATATTTT.

The chain recombines TRBV11-2 with TRBJ2-3; D is unclear. V was cut by 5 bases and J by 5 bases, with 23 bases left in between. The CDR3 spans 17 residues. Germline loops: CDR1 SGHAT, CDR2 FQNNGV. CDR3 region: CASSPTRDSERLDTQYF. CDR3 coding DNA: TGTGCCAGCAGCCCTACCCGTGACTCCGAACGGTTAGATACGCAGTATTTT.

The V gene is TRBV6-5, the J gene TRBJ1-5; D is unresolved. This CDR3 has 14 residues. The germline V and J ends were trimmed by 0 bases and 1 base, with 4 bases remaining between them. Germline CDR1 is MNHEY and CDR2 is SVGAGI. CDR3 loop: CASSYSGSNQPQHF. The DNA for the CDR3 is TGTGCCAGCAGTTACTCAGGGAGCAATCAGCCCCAGCATTTT.

V usage is TRBV19 and J usage is TRBJ2-7; TRBD1 matches 9 bases. V gave up 3 bases and J gave up 2 bases; unmatched junction bases: 5. The V gene's germline CDR1 is LNHDA and CDR2 SQIVND (reference sequence). The CDR3 length is 15 residues. The CDR3 DNA reads as TGTGCCAGTAGTATCGGACAGGGGCCCCCCTACGAGCAGTACTTC. Translated, it gives CASSIGQGPPYEQYF.

V usage is TRBV19 and J usage is TRBJ1-1; D gene uncertain. The CDR3 consists of 15 residues. The V gene lost 3 bases and the J gene lost 1 base, with 12 bases spanning the gap. Germline V lookup: CDR1 LNHDA, CDR2 SQIVND (reference sequence). CDR3 bases: TGTGCCAGTAGTATCGGTCGGGGTACGAACACTGAAGCTTTCTTT. Its protein product is CASSIGRGTNTEAFF.

V is TRBV30 and J is TRBJ2-2; no firm D call. Trimming stripped 0 bases from V and 4 bases from J, with 6 bases between. This CDR3 spans 13 amino acids. Germline V gene data show CDR1 as GTSNPN and CDR2 as SVGIG (reference sequence). As DNA, the CDR3 is TGTGCCTGGAGTGTACTCTCCACCGGGGAGCTGTTTTTT. Encoded protein: CAWSVLSTGELFF.

V gene TRBV5-8 combines with J gene TRBJ1-5, with no clear D. CDR1 SGHTS and CDR2 YDEGEE come from the germline V gene. Trimming left V 0 bases short and J 9 bases short, with 10 bases between. The CDR3 is 13 residues long. In DNA form, the CDR3 reads TGTGCCAGCAGCTTGGGCGGCGCACGGCCCCAGCATTTT. The encoded protein is CASSLGGARPQHF.

The chain recombines TRBV7-8 with TRBJ2-7; 8 bases match TRBD2. Trimming took 5 bases from V and 5 from J; bases not matched to a gene: 11. The germline CDR1 and CDR2 sequences are SGHVS and FQNEAQ. The CDR3 sequence is 15 residues long. CDR3 in DNA: TGTGCCAGCAGCCCGCCCATAGCGGGATCCGACGAGCAGTACTTC. This codes for CASSPPIAGSDEQYF.

The count of this clone is one. The V call is TRBV15, the J call TRBJ1-1, with D possibly matching TRBD1 (6 bases). V was pared by 5 bases and J by 1 base, with 14 bases between. CDR3 length equals 15 residues. Germline CDR1 is LNHNV and CDR2 is YYDKDF (reference sequence). The CDR3 nucleotides read TGTGCCACCAGCCACTCGGCGACAGGGAACACTGAAGCTTTCTTT. It specifies CATSHSATGNTEAFF.

The rearrangement joins TRBV10-3 to TRBJ2-7; D remains unclear. CDR3 length: 14 amino acids. V lost 3 bases to trimming and J lost 1 base, with 10 bases between them. Germline CDR1 and CDR2: ENHRY and SYGVKD. The chain's CDR3 is CAISDQETSYEQYF. CDR3 DNA: TGTGCCATCAGTGATCAGGAGACATCCTACGAGCAGTACTTC.

The chain is built from TRBV7-9 and TRBJ1-1, with D unclear. Germline assignment: CDR1 SEHNR and CDR2 FQNEAQ (reference sequence). Trimming pared 2 bases from V and 5 bases from J, leaving 6 bases between. There are 12 residues in the CDR3. CDR3 DNA sequence: TGTGCCAGCAGCTTACCGGAGACTGAAGCTTTCTTT. This encodes CASSLPETEAFF. Full variable domain (remainder filled in from reference TRBV7-9 and TRBJ1-1): DTGVSQNPRHKITKRGQNVTFRCDPISEHNRLYWYRQTLGQGPEFLTYFQNEAQLEKSRLLSDRFSAERPKGSFSTLEIQRTEQGDSAMYLCASSLPETEAFFGQGTRLTVV.

This clone has a single count. The chain recombines TRBV27 with TRBJ2-1, with D perhaps assigned TRBD1 or TRBD2 (6 bases each). The CDR3 has 15 amino acids. Between the trimmed V and J ends, which lost 5 bases and 5 bases, there was a span of 16 bases. Looked up from germline, CDR1 is MNHEY and CDR2 is SMNVEV (reference sequence). The CDR3 loop is CASSIRGGGHNEQFF. The DNA for the CDR3 is TGTGCCAGCAGTATCCGAGGGGGAGGCCACAATGAGCAGTTCTTC.

This clone was picked up one time. The rearrangement uses TRBV7-9 and TRBJ2-7; D gene uncertain. The CDR3 loop spans 13 amino acids. Looked up from germline, CDR1 is SEHNR and CDR2 is FQNEAQ (reference sequence). Trimming removed 1 base at V and 3 bases at J, with 7 bases between. The CDR3 region has the DNA TGTGCCAGCAGCTTAGGGTCAGGCTACGAGCAGTACTTC. Its protein is CASSLGSGYEQYF.

The chain is built from TRBV11-2 and TRBJ1-1, with D possibly matching TRBD1 (5 bases). Germline V lookup: CDR1 SGHAT, CDR2 FQNNGV. The ends were cut back, 5 bases at V and 4 bases at J, with 20 bases in the middle. The CDR3 sequence is 16 residues long. The CDR3 loop reads CASSLGQGRRGTEAFF. CDR3 sequence (DNA): TGTGCCAGCAGCCTGGGGCAGGGACGTAGGGGCACTGAAGCTTTCTTT.

This clone was seen a handful of times. The gene calls are TRBV28 and TRBJ2-7, with D uncertain. Germline CDR1 and CDR2: MDHEN and SYDVKM. This CDR3 has 14 residues. Trimming cost V 5 bases and J 2 bases, with 13 bases left between them. CDR3 region: CASSPMLGAYEQYF. The CDR3 bases are TGTGCCAGCAGTCCGATGCTTGGCGCCTACGAGCAGTACTTC.

This clone has a handful of counts. Germline and junction disagree at one end, which may indicate a read error. The chain combines TRBV19 with TRBJ2-7; possibly TRBD1 for D (6 bases). Looked up from germline, CDR1 is LNHDA and CDR2 is SQIVND (reference sequence). This CDR3 spans 13 amino acids. The CDR3 reads CASSTGVSSEQYF. The DNA for the CDR3 is TGTGCCAGTAGTACAGGGGTATCCTCCGAGCAGTACTTC.

V and J are TRBV27 and TRBJ2-3; D call uncertain. The CDR3 is 16 residues long. Germline CDR1 is MNHEY and CDR2 is SMNVEV (reference sequence). With 3 bases removed from V and 2 bases from J, the gap between germline ends came to 15 bases. The CDR3 DNA reads as TGTGCCAGCAGTTTCATGAGAAGTGAAATCACAGATACGCAGTATTTT. Amino acids: CASSFMRSEITDTQYF.

This clone was found a few times. The chain uses TRBV19 and TRBJ2-2; 7 bases are shared with TRBD1. Germline lookup yields CDR1 LNHDA and CDR2 SQIVND (reference sequence). The CDR3 totals 15 residues. V dropped 5 bases and J dropped 4; count of bases not matched to a gene: 7. DNA of the CDR3: TGTGCCAGTAGTTACAGTGGGACAGCCACCGGGGAGCTGTTTTTT. Translated: CASSYSGTATGELFF.

This sequence joins TRBV7-9 and TRBJ2-5, with D hard to call. This CDR3 region has 15 residues. Trimming left V 0 bases short and J 7 bases short, with 15 bases between. The V gene's germline CDR1 is SEHNR and CDR2 FQNEAQ (reference sequence). Here the CDR3 DNA reads TGTGCCAGCAGCTTAGCGTACGACCTCTCAGGGACCCAGTACTTC. It is translated as CASSLAYDLSGTQYF.

The V call is TRBV9, the J call TRBJ1-5; D is perhaps TRBD1 (6 bases). There are 15 residues in the CDR3. Trimming cost V 3 bases and J 4 bases, with 14 bases left between them. The germline CDR1 and CDR2 sequences are SGDLS and YYNGEE. The CDR3 spells CASSASGVLNQPQHF. As DNA, the CDR3 is TGTGCCAGCAGCGCCTCAGGGGTCCTTAATCAGCCCCAGCATTTT.

The gene calls are TRBV7-8 and TRBJ2-2, with a weak D call TRBD2 (5 bases). This CDR3 has 14 residues. The germline V and J ends were trimmed by 1 base and 6 bases, with 9 bases remaining between them. Germline CDR1 and CDR2: SGHVS and FQNEAQ. CDR3 amino acids: CASSLERVSGELFF. In DNA, the CDR3 is TGTGCCAGCAGCTTAGAGAGGGTGTCCGGGGAGCTGTTTTTT. Full variable domain (remainder filled in from reference TRBV7-8 and TRBJ2-2): GAGVSQSPRYKVAKRGQDVALRCDPISGHVSLFWYQQALGQGPEFLTYFQNEAQLDKSGLPSDRFFAERPEGSVSTLKIQRTQQEDSAVYLCASSLERVSGELFFGEGSRLTVL.

V usage is TRBV11-1 and J usage is TRBJ2-3, with D hard to call. The V gene's germline CDR1 is SGHAT and CDR2 FQDESV (reference sequence). Trimming pared 4 bases from V and 8 bases from J, leaving 13 bases between. The length of the CDR3 is 13 residues. CDR3 loop: CASSSDGSGTQYF. The CDR3 DNA follows: TGTGCCAGCAGCTCAGACGGCTCAGGTACGCAGTATTTT.

This sequence joins TRBV30 and TRBJ2-1, with 7 bases lining up with TRBD2. The CDR3 contains 15 residues. The trim removed 4 bases at V and 8 bases at J, leaving 14 bases unmatched. Germline CDR1 is GTSNPN and CDR2 is SVGIG (reference sequence). The chain's CDR3 is CAWTQSGTLWDEQFF. Written as DNA, the CDR3 is TGTGCCTGGACCCAAAGCGGGACCCTTTGGGATGAGCAGTTCTTC.

This chain links TRBV7-3 with TRBJ2-2; weak D call: TRBD2 (5 bases). V was clipped by 4 bases and J by 3 bases, with 12 bases between them. From germline, CDR1 is SGHTA and CDR2 FQGTGA. The CDR3 has 15 amino acids. The CDR3 spells CASSSTGEYTGELFF. The CDR3, as DNA: TGTGCCAGCAGCTCCACCGGGGAGTACACCGGGGAGCTGTTTTTT.